The TCR beta chain under discussion was sequenced for a study of Japanese encephalitis immunity and Zika vaccine responses (dated by TCRdb to the early 2020s). For the wider study: Included participants received three 5.0 ug doses of alum-adjuvanted ZPIV at weeks 0, 4 and 28. Some 11 participants were given two doses of JEV vaccine (IXIARO) 28 days apart, two to three months before the first ZPIV dose. For stimulations, either ZIKV structural-protein peptide pools divided into flavivirus-conserved and non-conserved sets or JEV or YFV peptides matching the pre-vaccination were used. Several representative participants per pre-vaccination group were picked for TCR sequencing, using samples from week 52 and from week 0, the point after pre-vaccination but before ZPIV. In addition, the TCR repertoires of a few flavivirus-naive individuals were analyzed at weeks 2, 6 and 52 after ZPIV vaccination began. One dose of YFV vaccine (YF-VAX) was administered before ZPIV to eleven to twelve participants, and several participants were flavivirus-naive. ZIKV peptides were 15-mers overlapping by 11 residues, selected for NetMHCpan/NetMHCII-predicted epitopes with affinity below 50 nM. The study asked whether earlier vaccination against Japanese encephalitis virus (JEV) or yellow fever virus (YFV) shaped CD4 T cell responses to the Zika vaccine. What the research found in general, with its limitations: Only a few individuals showed CD8 T cell responses to ZIKV peptide pools, and those responses were very low in magnitude. JEV-pre-vaccinated donors showed higher repertoire similarity across time-points and stimulations than YFV-pre-vaccinated donors, indicating more clonotypes common to ZIKV and JEV stimulation. Because there were not enough samples, the peptide pools could not be deconvoluted, which meant the specific peptides behind the cross-reactive responses went unidentified. Samples grouped by participant and showed no similarity between individuals, suggesting that no public TCRs were detected. After ZPIV, repertoire richness of CD4 T cells responding to conserved ZIKV epitopes significantly decreased in JEV-pre-vaccinated donors. The analysis covered only a subset of trial participants who had three doses and adequate samples, rather than the whole vaccinated cohort.

V loses 5 bases, J loses 0 bases, and the germline ends lie 8 bases apart. From the germline V gene, CDR1 is SGHAT and CDR2 is FQNNGV. There are 13 amino acids in the CDR3, from cysteine to phenylalanine inclusive. The CDR3 DNA has 39 bases and is translated from base 1. Library preparation used 5' RACE. Before sequencing, the TCRbeta libraries were pooled in proportion to the number of cells sorted for each library. RNAzol RT was used to extract total RNA from the sorted cells, and cDNA was then synthesized using an oligo(dT) primer together with a template-switching oligo. The TCRbeta V-CDR3-J region was amplified by PCR between a SMARTer oligo primer and a TCRbeta constant-region primer using Kapa HiFi. Illumina adaptors and sample-specific index barcodes were added in a second PCR, followed by HighPrep bead cleanup and Bioanalyzer confirmation of a band of roughly 650 bp. Sequencing of the libraries was done on an Illumina MiSeq using 2x151 bp paired-end reads. On the study's bioinformatics: An in-house Java program demultiplexed the reads, while MiXCR assigned TCRbeta annotations and counted clonotypes. To assess repertoire overlap, Morisita-Horn indices from the R package vegan were used, along with UPGMA clustering and Circos plots of recurring clonotypes. Shannon diversity and richness were normalized to the maximum possible value based on input cell numbers, so that values between 0 and 1 were obtained. CDR3beta sequences were aligned with MUSCLE, distances were computed with SeqinR, and multidimensional scaling was plotted in R. Starting from the raw public reads, TCRdb applied fastp trimming at Q25, assembled clones with MiXCR and retained in-frame beta chains. Rows merge per CDR3 protein into single entries with the most common DNA and genes. These V and J calls rely on TCRdb rather than the paper's analysis. The sample table holds 150 to 200 distinct CDR3 sequences, of which about a sixth were seen once. The leading ten clones occupy under 55% of the sample.

PBMCs were labeled with CellTrace CFSE and were cultured for 5 to 6 days in RPMI containing approximately 8.5% human serum plus peptide pools at approximately 1 ug/mL each. Enrolled adults were healthy and were found to be seronegative for ZIKV, JEV, YFV, DENV and WNV by microneutralization screening. Samples came from a phase 1, double-blinded, randomized, placebo-controlled trial of an alum-adjuvanted Zika purified-inactivated virus (ZPIV) vaccine. Peripheral blood mononuclear cells were isolated using a standard procedure and then kept frozen in liquid nitrogen until they were used. This clonotype is identified as medium-sized (0.01 to 0.1%). There are no base qualities to consult, and no much larger clone falls within one base.

The chain was built from TRBV11-2 and TRBJ2-7; tentative D gene TRBD1, with 6 bases matching. Sequenced here: antigen-activated CD8+ T cells from blood, cultured, sampled during a Zika inactivated vaccine study. The receptor was isolated from an adult man who received an inactivated Zika virus vaccine. The CDR3 protein is CASSGQNSYEQYF. The DNA sequence is as follows: TGTGCCAGCAGCGGACAGAACTCCTACGAGCAGTACTTC.